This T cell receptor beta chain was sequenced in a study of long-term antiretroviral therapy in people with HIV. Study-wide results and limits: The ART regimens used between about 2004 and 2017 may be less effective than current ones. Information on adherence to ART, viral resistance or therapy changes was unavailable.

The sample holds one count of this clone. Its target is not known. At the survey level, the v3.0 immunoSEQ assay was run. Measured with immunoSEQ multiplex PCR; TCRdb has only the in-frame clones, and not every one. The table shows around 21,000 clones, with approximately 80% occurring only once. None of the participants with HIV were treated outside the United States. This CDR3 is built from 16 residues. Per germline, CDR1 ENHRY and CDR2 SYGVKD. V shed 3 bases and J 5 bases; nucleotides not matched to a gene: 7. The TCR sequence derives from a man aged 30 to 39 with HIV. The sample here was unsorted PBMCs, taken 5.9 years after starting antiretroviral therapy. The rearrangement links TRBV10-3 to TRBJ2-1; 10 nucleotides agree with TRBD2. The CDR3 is CAISDPLAGEDNEQFF. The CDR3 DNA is TGTGCCATCAGTGACCCTCTAGCGGGAGAAGACAATGAGCAGTTCTTC.